One T cell receptor (beta chain) is described in this entry. The antigen is unknown. The entry originates in a study of OX40 agonist ivuxolimab in advanced cancers. Background on the study: A history of anti-PD-1, anti-PD-L1 or anti-CTLA-4 therapy was acceptable, and approximately 40% had some. Broader study findings: CD4+ and CD8+ blood T cells expanded clonally by week 6 at 0.1 to 3.0 mg/kg.

Only in-frame clones appear in the TCRdb table, and some are missing; sequencing was by immunoSEQ multiplex PCR. The table lists about 87,000 clones, around nine tenths of them singletons. The CDR3 runs 17 residues. Trimming took 1 base from V and 4 from J, leaving 17 bases between them. The germline gives CDR1 SGHNT, CDR2 YYREEE (reference sequence). The gene calls are TRBV5-4 and TRBJ2-2; D call uncertain. Sequences were derived from CD4+ or CD8+ T cells sorted from blood, sampled in a trial of the OX40 agonist ivuxolimab. This TCR was recovered from an adult with an advanced solid tumor such as melanoma, head and neck, liver or kidney cancer. In DNA, the CDR3 is TGTGCCAGCAGCTTGCCCGGACCCCTGCCTGGCACCGGGGAGCTGTTTTTT. This encodes CASSLPGPLPGTGELFF. Filled out from reference TRBV5-4 and TRBJ2-2, the complete variable domain reads ETGVTQSPTHLIKTRGQQVTLRCSSQSGHNTVSWYQQALGQGPQFIFQYYREEENGRGNFPPRFSGLQFPNYSSELNVNALELDDSALYLCASSLPGPLPGTGELFFGEGSRLTVL.